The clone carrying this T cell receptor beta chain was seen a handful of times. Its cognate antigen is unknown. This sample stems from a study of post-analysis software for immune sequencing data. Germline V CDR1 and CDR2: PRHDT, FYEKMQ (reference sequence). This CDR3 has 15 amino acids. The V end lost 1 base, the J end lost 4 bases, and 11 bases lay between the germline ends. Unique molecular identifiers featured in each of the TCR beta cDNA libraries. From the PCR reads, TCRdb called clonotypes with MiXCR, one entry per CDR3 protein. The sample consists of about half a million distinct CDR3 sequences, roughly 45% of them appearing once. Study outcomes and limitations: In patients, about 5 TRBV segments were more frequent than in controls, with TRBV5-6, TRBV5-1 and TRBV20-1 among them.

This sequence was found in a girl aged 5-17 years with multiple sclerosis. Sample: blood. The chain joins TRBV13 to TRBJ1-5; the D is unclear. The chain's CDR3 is CASSLAPGGNQPQHF. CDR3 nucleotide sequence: TGTGCCAGCAGCTTAGCCCCGGGCGGGAATCAGCCCCAGCATTTT.